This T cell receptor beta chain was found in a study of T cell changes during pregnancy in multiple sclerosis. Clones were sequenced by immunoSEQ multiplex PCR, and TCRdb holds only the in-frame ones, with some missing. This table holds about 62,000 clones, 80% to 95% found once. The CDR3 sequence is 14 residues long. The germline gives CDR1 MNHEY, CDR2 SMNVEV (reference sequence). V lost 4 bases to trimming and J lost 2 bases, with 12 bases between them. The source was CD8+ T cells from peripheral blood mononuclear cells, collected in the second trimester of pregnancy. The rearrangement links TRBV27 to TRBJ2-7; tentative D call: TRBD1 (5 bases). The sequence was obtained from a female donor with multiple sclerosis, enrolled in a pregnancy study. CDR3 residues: CASSYDGQTYEQYF. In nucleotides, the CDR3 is TGTGCCAGCAGTTATGACGGACAAACCTACGAGCAGTACTTC.